These T cell receptor beta chains were read from a single sample in a study of untreated major depressive disorder. The assay was immunoSEQ multiplex PCR, and TCRdb's table has in-frame clones only and misses some. The sample lists about 20,000 clones; around 87% were seen once. Sequenced: CD4+ T cells from PBMCs. The receptors here all came from a woman aged 25 to 45 in good health. Each CDR3 is given with its conserved first and last residue. The order of the fields is J gene, D gene, V gene, clone size, CDR3 DNA, CDR3 protein. D genes are given only for firm matches. Clone size is not always given. Where it is, it says once, few, many or a class for expanded clones.

TRBJ2-7 | TRBD1 | TRBV6-5 | few | TGTGCCAGCAGCAGGGGGCCGGGCGAGCAGTACTTC | CASSRGPGEQYF
TRBJ2-3 | - | TRBV21-1 | - | TGTGCCAGCAGCTCCTCGTCGGCCGAGGGGACAGGGGCTTATGGAGATACGCAGTATTTT | CASSSSSAEGTGAYGDTQYF
TRBJ1-2 | TRBD1 | TRBV5-1 | - | TGCGCCAGCAGCCCAAGGAGTGGACAGGGGGCTAACTATGGCTACACCTTC | CASSPRSGQGANYGYTF
TRBJ1-2 | TRBD1 | TRBV4-3 | - | TGCGCCAGCAGCCAAGAAGCCCTCTTGACAGGGAGGGGCTACACCTTC | CASSQEALLTGRGYTF
TRBJ1-1 | TRBD1 | TRBV6-1 | - | TGTGCCAGCAGGGCGACAGGGTTGAACACTGAAGCTTTCTTT | CASRATGLNTEAFF
TRBJ1-6 | TRBD1 | TRBV5-6 | - | TGTGCCAGCAGCTTGGGGGACAGTAGAATTTATAATTCACCCCTCCACTTT | CASSLGDSRIYNSPLHF
TRBJ2-7 | TRBD1 | TRBV18 | once | TGTGCCAGCTCACCCCGGACAGGCAATGACGAGCAGTACTTC | CASSPRTGNDEQYF
TRBJ1-4 | - | TRBV7-2 | - | TGTGCCAGCAGCTTGAACCAGGGTGAAGGTGAACTGTTTTTT | CASSLNQGEGELFF
TRBJ1-1 | - | TRBV30 | - | TGTGCCTGGTCCACAGCTCTCGGCTGGTCCTTCTTT | CAWSTALGWSFF
TRBJ1-2 | - | TRBV10-3 | once | TGTGCCATCAGTGAGCCTATTCTATCTAGCCATGGCTACACCTTC | CAISEPILSSHGYTF
TRBJ1-1 | - | TRBV7-2 | - | TGTGCCAGCAGCTTAGCGGGACACCCAGGCACTGAAGCTTTCTTT | CASSLAGHPGTEAFF
TRBJ2-4 | - | TRBV6-6 | - | TGTGCCAGCAGTTACACCGGACTAGCCAAAAACATTCAGTACTTC | CASSYTGLAKNIQYF
TRBJ2-1 | - | TRBV20-1 | - | TGCAGTGCCCGAGCGGACAATGAGCAGTTCTTC | CSARADNEQFF
TRBJ2-7 | - | TRBV7-2 | - | TGTGCCAGCAGCTTAGGGGGGCCAGGTCCCTACGAGCAGTACTTC | CASSLGGPGPYEQYF
TRBJ1-1 | - | TRBV14 | once | TGTGCCAGCAGCCAAGAATCCGGGGGCATTGAAGCTTTCTTT | CASSQESGGIEAFF
TRBJ2-7 | TRBD1 | TRBV7-2 | - | TGTGCCAGCAACAAAGGACAGGGTGTTTCCTACGAGCAGTACTTC | CASNKGQGVSYEQYF
TRBJ1-1 | - | TRBV5-6 | - | TGTGCCAGCAGCTTTTTAAACACTGAAGCTTTCTTT | CASSFLNTEAFF
TRBJ1-4 | - | TRBV14 | - | TGTGCCAGCAGCCAAGATAACAGGGCCACCACACCCAATGAAAAACTGTTTTTT | CASSQDNRATTPNEKLFF
TRBJ1-2 | - | TRBV28 | few | TGTGCCAGCAGTTTAATGAGCTATGGCTACACCTTC | CASSLMSYGYTF
TRBJ1-1 | - | TRBV7-9 | - | TGTGCCAGCAGCTTAAGCTGGGAAGGGAGGTTGGACACTGAAGCTTTCTTT | CASSLSWEGRLDTEAFF
TRBJ1-2 | TRBD1 | TRBV7-3 | - | TGTGCCAGCAGCTCAGGGGGGACCGCGACTGGCTACACCTTC | CASSSGGTATGYTF
TRBJ1-4 | - | TRBV29-1 | - | TGCGGAGGACGGGGAGCTAATGAAAAACTGTTTTTT | CGGRGANEKLFF
TRBJ1-2 | - | TRBV6-1 | - | TGTGCCAGCAGTGAAAGAGGTCCAGCTAACTATGGCTACACCTTC | CASSERGPANYGYTF
TRBJ2-5 | TRBD1 | TRBV7-9 | - | TGTGCCAGCAGCTTAACAGGGGGCCATCAAGAGACCCAGTACTTC | CASSLTGGHQETQYF
TRBJ2-1 | - | TRBV5-1 | - | TGCGCCAGCAGCTTGGGTTGGGGGGCGGGGGCCCAGGGGAATGAGCAGTTCTTC | CASSLGWGAGAQGNEQFF
TRBJ2-5 | TRBD2 | TRBV5-1 | few | TGCGCCAGCAGCTTGGCATCGGGGACGGGGGGGCGTTCGGAGACCCAGTACTTC | CASSLASGTGGRSETQYF
TRBJ2-7 | TRBD1 | TRBV4-3 | - | TGCGCCAGCAGCCGGGAGACAGGGTCCTACGAGCAGTACTTC | CASSRETGSYEQYF
TRBJ2-1 | TRBD1 | TRBV18 | - | TGTGCCAGCTCACCAGTTGGACAGGGAGGAAGTGAGCAGTTCTTC | CASSPVGQGGSEQFF
TRBJ1-6 | - | TRBV6-1 | - | TGTGCCAGCAGGGGATCCTATAATTCACCCCTCCACTTT | CASRGSYNSPLHF
TRBJ2-1 | TRBD2 | TRBV9 | - | TGTGCCAGCAGCGCTGGACTAGGCTCCTACAATGAGCAGTTCTTC | CASSAGLGSYNEQFF
TRBJ1-4 | - | TRBV4-3 | - | TGCGCCAGCAGCCAAGGTATACTGGGGGCAACTAATGAAAAACTGTTTTTT | CASSQGILGATNEKLFF
TRBJ1-2 | - | TRBV30 | - | TGTGCCTGGAGGGCCCAGGGTAACTGGTATGGCTACACCTTC | CAWRAQGNWYGYTF
TRBJ2-1 | TRBD2 | TRBV11-3 | - | TGTGCCAGCAGCCGGGGGGGACAATCCTACAATGAGCAGTTCTTC | CASSRGGQSYNEQFF
TRBJ1-1 | TRBD1 | TRBV6-5 | - | TGTGCCAGCAGGAGAGGACAGGGGAACACTGAAGCTTTCTTT | CASRRGQGNTEAFF
TRBJ1-2 | - | TRBV30 | - | TGTGCCTGGAGTCTCGCCGGGGGTAACTATGGCTACACCTTC | CAWSLAGGNYGYTF
TRBJ2-3 | - | TRBV12-1 | - | TGTGCCAGCAGCTTAGCGGGGGCAGATACGCAGTATTTT | CASSLAGADTQYF
TRBJ2-3 | - | TRBV5-4 | - | TGTGCCACCCTCGCCGACCCCAGGTCAGATACGCAGTATTTT | CATLADPRSDTQYF
TRBJ2-3 | - | TRBV18 | - | TGTGCCAGCTCACCACCGTCGGGAACTACTACCACAGATACGCAGTATTTT | CASSPPSGTTTTDTQYF
TRBJ2-3 | - | TRBV18 | - | TGTGCCAGCTCACCTCGGACGGGGAGGAGCACAGATACGCAGTATTTT | CASSPRTGRSTDTQYF
TRBJ2-3 | - | TRBV7-3 | once | TGTGCCAGCAGCTCGGGACTCTCTAGCACAGATACGCAGTATTTT | CASSSGLSSTDTQYF
TRBJ2-3 | TRBD2 | TRBV7-2 | - | TGTGCCAGCAGCTTAATGAGGGGAGGGGGCACAGATACGCAGTATTTT | CASSLMRGGGTDTQYF
TRBJ2-7 | TRBD1 | TRBV2 | - | TGTGCCAGCAGTAAGGGACAGGTCTACGAGCAGTACTTC | CASSKGQVYEQYF
TRBJ1-2 | - | TRBV7-2 | few | TGTGCCAGCAGCTTAGGGGAGGTCAGCTATGGCTACACCTTC | CASSLGEVSYGYTF
TRBJ2-7 | - | TRBV7-2 | - | TGTGCCAGCAGCGAACAGTCGCTCTACGAGCAGTACTTC | CASSEQSLYEQYF
TRBJ2-3 | - | TRBV6-6 | - | TGTGCCAGCAGTTACCGGACAGATACGCAGTATTTT | CASSYRTDTQYF
TRBJ2-1 | - | TRBV7-2 | few | TGTGCCAGCAGCTGGGGACACTCGGGGAACAATGAGCAGTTCTTC | CASSWGHSGNNEQFF
TRBJ1-2 | - | TRBV5-1 | - | TGCGCCAGCAGCTTGGGCTTGGGAGCTAACTATGGCTACACCTTC | CASSLGLGANYGYTF